Shown below are 13 T cell receptor beta chains from a single sample sequenced in a study of naive and memory T cell subsets. Four PCR rounds used nested alpha and beta constant region primers plus the SP2 primer. MiXCR, applied by TCRdb to the UMI-ligation and nested PCR reads, yields one record per CDR3 protein. Seen here are about 25,000 distinct CDR3 sequences, 4% to 6.5% observed once, and the top ten hold under 8%. The library had UMIs added by 3' ligation of an oligonucleotide to TCR cDNA. The specimen was blood. Receptors originate from an adult in good health.

This clonotype was counted ten times or more. The chain carries TRBV4-3 and TRBJ2-1; D call uncertain. Trimming cost V 0 bases and J 0 bases, with 6 bases left between them. Germline lookup yields CDR1 LGHNA and CDR2 YSLEER. This CDR3 is built from 15 residues. The CDR3 sequence: CASSQDLLSYNEQFF. As DNA, the CDR3 is TGCGCCAGCAGCCAAGACCTGCTCTCCTACAATGAGCAGTTCTTC.

This clonotype was recorded at least ten times. The V and J genes are TRBV29-1 and TRBJ2-1; TRBD1 matches at 9 bases. Germline loops: CDR1 SQVTM, CDR2 ANQGSEA. J lost 8 bases, V lost 1 base, and 6 bases had no gene match. The CDR3 loop spans 14 amino acids. In DNA form, the CDR3 reads TGCAGCGTTGAAGGGGACAGGGATAGGGATGAGCAGTTCTTC. Its protein is CSVEGDRDRDEQFF.

This clonotype occurred a few times. The chain has TRBV2 and TRBJ2-1, with TRBD1 matching 7 bases. J lost 1 base, V lost 6 bases, and 6 bases had no gene match. CDR3 length: 15 amino acids. Looked up from germline, CDR1 is SNHLY and CDR2 is FYNNEI. CDR3 sequence (DNA): TGTGCCAGCAGAGCAATGGGACAGTCCTACAATGAGCAGTTCTTC. As protein: CASRAMGQSYNEQFF. The complete variable domain, with remaining parts taken from reference TRBV2 and TRBJ2-1, reads EPEVTQTPSHQVTQMGQEVILRCVPISNHLYFYWYRQILGQKVEFLVSFYNNEISEKSEIFDDQFSVERPDGSNFTLKIRSTKLEDSAMYFCASRAMGQSYNEQFFGPGTRLTVL.

This clonotype showed up just a few times. The chain is built from TRBV28 and TRBJ2-7; possible D gene TRBD2, 6 bases. Trimming shortened V by 6 bases and J by 1 base, and 16 bases separated the two germline ends. The CDR3 is made up of 15 amino acids. Germline CDR1 MDHEN, CDR2 SYDVKM. The CDR3 region has the DNA TGTGCCAGCAGACCTCCCGGGACTCCGTCCTACGAGCAGTACTTC. It codes for CASRPPGTPSYEQYF.

This clonotype was found a few times. One base away lies a much larger clone, so this may be a sequencing read error. The chain carries TRBV4-3 and TRBJ2-1; TRBD2 agrees at 11 bases. The trim removed 0 bases at V and 4 bases at J, leaving 2 bases unmatched. Per germline, CDR1 LGHNA and CDR2 YSLEER. The CDR3 is 16 amino acids. CDR3 region: CASSQDLAGGYNEQFF. The CDR3, as DNA: TGCGCCAGCAGCCAAGATCTAGCGGGAGGTTACAATGAGCAGTTCTTC.

This clonotype was detected ten times or more. The V gene is TRBV20-1, the J gene TRBJ2-2, with D perhaps TRBD1 (5 bases). Germline assignment: CDR1 DFQATT and CDR2 SNEGSKA (reference sequence). CDR3 length: 16 residues. The V end lost 3 bases, the J end lost 1 base, and 15 bases lay between the germline ends. The CDR3: CSASPADTKNTGELFF. In DNA form, the CDR3 reads TGCAGTGCTAGTCCCGCGGACACTAAGAACACCGGGGAGCTGTTTTTT.

This clonotype was picked up many times. The gene calls are TRBV15 and TRBJ2-1; 7 nucleotides line up with TRBD2. This CDR3 is 15 amino acids long. Germline CDR1 reads LNHNV; CDR2 reads YYDKDF (reference sequence). The J segment lost 7 bases and the V segment lost 9 bases, leaving 15 bases of the junction unmatched. The CDR3 coding sequence is TGTGCCACGTCAACTCTAGCGGCGCCTTTTAATGAGCAGTTCTTC. The encoded protein is CATSTLAAPFNEQFF.

This clonotype has a handful of counts. V is TRBV7-8 and J is TRBJ1-1; TRBD1 matches at 7 bases. The CDR3 is 12 amino acids. V lost 1 base to trimming and J lost 10 bases; unmatched junction nucleotides: 3. Germline assignment: CDR1 SGHVS and CDR2 FQNEAQ. The DNA of the CDR3 is TGTGCCAGCAGCTTAGAGGGGGCTCGAGCTTTCTTT. It is translated as CASSLEGARAFF.

This clonotype was recorded many times. This chain joins TRBV27 and TRBJ2-1; D perhaps matches TRBD2 (5 bases). Deletions cut 1 base from V and 8 bases from J, with 18 bases between. The CDR3 extends over 16 amino acids. CDR1 MNHEY and CDR2 SMNVEV come from the germline V gene (reference sequence). This CDR3 reads CASSLYAGETGDEQFF. CDR3 nucleotide sequence: TGTGCCAGCAGTTTATACGCCGGGGAAACCGGCGATGAGCAGTTCTTC.

This clonotype has a count of ten or more. The rearrangement joins TRBV27 to TRBJ2-1; TRBD2 matches at 8 bases. Germline V gene lookup returns CDR1 MNHEY and CDR2 SMNVEV (reference sequence). V was clipped by 6 bases and J by 1 base; unmatched bases: 5. The CDR3 spans 15 residues. The CDR3 loop reads CASSLLAVSYNEQFF. CDR3 coding DNA: TGTGCCAGCAGCCTACTAGCGGTATCCTACAATGAGCAGTTCTTC.

This clonotype was recorded a few times. This chain connects TRBV4-3 to TRBJ2-1; a weak D match, TRBD2 (6 bases). V shed 1 base and J shed 6 bases, with 22 bases lying between them. This CDR3 comprises 18 residues. In germline, CDR1 is LGHNA, CDR2 YSLEER. The CDR3 loop is CASSQVFRSGAFGNEQFF. In DNA form, the CDR3 reads TGCGCCAGCAGCCAAGTGTTCCGTAGCGGTGCCTTCGGCAATGAGCAGTTCTTC.

This clonotype was found many times. The V gene is TRBV4-1, the J gene TRBJ2-1; unclear D gene. The CDR3 has 16 residues. V was pared by 4 bases and J by 0 bases, with 13 bases between. Germline V gives CDR1 MGHRA, CDR2 YSYEKL. In nucleotides, the CDR3 is TGCGCCAGCAGCCCGAGGTCCCTGGGCTCCTACAATGAGCAGTTCTTC. Its protein is CASSPRSLGSYNEQFF.

This clonotype occurred many times. The chain links TRBV3-1 to TRBJ2-2, with D perhaps TRBD1 or TRBD2 (5 bases each). From germline, CDR1 is LGHDT and CDR2 YNNKEL (reference sequence). CDR3 length equals 15 residues. V was pared by 5 bases and J by 6 bases, with 16 bases between. CDR3 coding DNA: TGTGCCAGCAGCTTGGGGGAGTCGGACGCCGGGGAGCTGTTTTTT. Translated, it gives CASSLGESDAGELFF.